The entry below describes one TCR beta chain. This sample was included in a study of blood T cell repertoires in COVID-19. Study at large: Samples taken during acute and convalescent COVID-19 were collected in the United States, Italy and Spain. PBMCs, B-cell-depleted T cells, or T cells were the source of the cDNA or gDNA that made up the material.

The CDR3 spans 17 residues. Per germline, CDR1 LGHDT and CDR2 YNNKEL (reference sequence). V lost 2 bases to trimming and J lost 0 bases; unmatched junction nucleotides: 7. As handled by the study authors: Amplification of reference gene primers was used by the study to estimate nucleated cell counts. Clones were read by immunoSEQ multiplex PCR, and TCRdb kept only the in-frame ones, dropping some. The V and J calls and clone size come from that table; D and trimming were worked out from the DNA. The sample lists about 190,000 clones; around 86% were seen once. This receptor was obtained from a woman in her 40s with acute or convalescent COVID-19. The sequencing input was peripheral blood. The chain has TRBV3-1 (or the pseudogene TRBV3-2) and TRBJ1-3, with 7 nucleotides matching TRBD1. The CDR3 loop reads CASSQIGTARSGNTIYF. CDR3 nucleotide sequence: TGTGCCAGCAGCCAAATCGGGACAGCCCGCTCTGGAAACACCATATATTTT.